One and the same sample provided the 5 T cell receptor beta chains below, sequenced in a study of T cell responses to AZD1222 COVID-19 vaccine. Using immunoSEQ multiplex PCR, the repertoire was profiled, and TCRdb retains in-frame clones only, with some absent. Found here are 55,000 to 60,000 clones, more than 70% of them singletons; the top ten hold about 21%. The material was peripheral blood, obtained on day 0 of MenACWY control vaccination. These receptors were obtained from an adult in good health.

The chain uses TRBV5-5 and TRBJ2-7; a possible D gene is TRBD2 (5 bases). The CDR3 loop spans 13 amino acids. Trimming took 2 bases from V and 3 from J, leaving 9 bases between them. Germline CDR1 and CDR2: SGHKS and YYEKEE (reference sequence). CDR3 sequence (DNA): TGTGCCAGCAGCTTCCAAGGAGGCTACGAGCAGTACTTC. Translated, it gives CASSFQGGYEQYF.

The chain employs TRBV3-1 (or the pseudogene TRBV3-2) and TRBJ1-3, with a possible D match to TRBD1 (5 bases). Germline CDR1 LGHDT, CDR2 YNNKEL (reference sequence). The CDR3 contains 15 residues. V was clipped by 0 bases and J by 4 bases, with 10 bases between them. For the CDR3, the DNA is TGTGCCAGCAGCCAAGATGGGGGGTACGGAAACACCATATATTTT. As protein: CASSQDGGYGNTIYF.

V usage is TRBV29-1 and J usage is TRBJ2-3; a possible D gene is TRBD1 (5 bases). V was trimmed by 2 bases and J by 0 bases, leaving 9 bases between them. The length of the CDR3 is 14 residues. Germline V gene sequence: CDR1 SQVTM, CDR2 ANQGSEA. Here the CDR3 reads CSVEQGSSTDTQYF. CDR3 bases: TGCAGCGTTGAACAGGGCTCTAGCACAGATACGCAGTATTTT.

The chain carries TRBV7-9 and TRBJ1-5; 10 bases match TRBD1. The CDR3 sequence is 15 residues long. V dropped 5 bases and J dropped 5; count of bases not matched to a gene: 6. Per the germline V gene, CDR1 is SEHNR and CDR2 is FQNEAQ (reference sequence). The CDR3 nucleotides are TGTGCCAGCAGCCAAAAGGGGACAGGGGATCAGCCCCAGCATTTT. Protein product: CASSQKGTGDQPQHF.

V gene TRBV29-1 combines with J gene TRBJ2-1, with D perhaps matching TRBD2 (6 bases). With 8 bases removed from V and 0 bases from J, the gap between germline ends came to 11 bases. The V gene's germline CDR1 is SQVTM and CDR2 ANQGSEA. This CDR3 is 13 amino acids long. The CDR3: CSLADYSYNEQFF. The CDR3, as DNA: TGCAGCTTGGCGGACTACTCCTACAATGAGCAGTTCTTC.